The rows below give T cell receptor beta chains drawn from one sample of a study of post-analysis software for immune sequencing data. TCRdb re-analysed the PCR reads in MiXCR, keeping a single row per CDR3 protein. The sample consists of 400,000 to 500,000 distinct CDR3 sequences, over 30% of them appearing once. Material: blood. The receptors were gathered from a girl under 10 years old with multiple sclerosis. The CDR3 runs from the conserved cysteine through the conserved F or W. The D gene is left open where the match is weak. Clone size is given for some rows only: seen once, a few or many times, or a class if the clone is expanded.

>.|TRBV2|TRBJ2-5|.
CASTQNPGAETQYF
TGTGCCAGCACCCAGAACCCAGGGGCGGAGACCCAGTACTTC
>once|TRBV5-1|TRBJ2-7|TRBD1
CASSLREPGQGSRSSYEQYF
TGCGCCAGCAGCTTGAGGGAGCCGGGACAGGGGTCGAGGAGCTCCTACGAGCAGTACTTC
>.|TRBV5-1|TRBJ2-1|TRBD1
CASSLVGTGLYNEQFF
TGCGCCAGCAGCTTGGTAGGGACAGGGTTATACAATGAGCAGTTCTTC
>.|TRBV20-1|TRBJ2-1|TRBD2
CSAGIGTRLYNEQFF
TGCAGTGCTGGCATCGGGACTAGACTTTACAATGAGCAGTTCTTC
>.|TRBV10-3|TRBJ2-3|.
CAITWDQYTDTQYF
TGTGCCATCACATGGGACCAGTACACAGATACGCAGTATTTT
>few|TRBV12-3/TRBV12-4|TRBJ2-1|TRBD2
CASSPPLAGVYNEQFF
TGTGCCAGCAGTCCCCCTTTGGCGGGGGTCTACAATGAGCAGTTCTTC
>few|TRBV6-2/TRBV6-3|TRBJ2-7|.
CASTIRSGVEQYF
TGTGCCAGCACCATCCGGTCCGGGGTGGAGCAGTACTTC
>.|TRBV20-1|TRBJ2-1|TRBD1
CSAKGATINEQFF
TGCAGTGCAAAGGGGGCCACGATAAATGAGCAGTTCTTC
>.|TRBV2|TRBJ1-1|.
CAAGSRNTEAFF
TGTGCCGCAGGGAGTCGGAACACTGAAGCTTTCTTT
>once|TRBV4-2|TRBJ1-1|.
CASSPSAGVMNTEAFF
TGTGCCAGCAGCCCCAGTGCGGGGGTCATGAACACTGAAGCTTTCTTT
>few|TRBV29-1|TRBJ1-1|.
CSVEEPPGVTEAFF
TGCAGCGTTGAAGAGCCCCCAGGGGTTACTGAAGCTTTCTTT
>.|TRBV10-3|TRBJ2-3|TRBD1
CAIRKGQGADTQYF
TGTGCCATCCGGAAGGGACAGGGAGCAGATACGCAGTATTTT
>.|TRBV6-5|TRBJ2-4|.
CASSHVRAAIQNIQYF
TGTGCCAGCAGTCACGTAAGGGCAGCTATTCAAAACATTCAGTACTTC
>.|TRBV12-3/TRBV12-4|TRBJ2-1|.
CATLAAVKHEQFF
TGTGCCACCCTGGCGGCAGTTAAGCATGAGCAGTTCTTC